The 29 T cell receptor beta chains in this list originate from one sample, sequenced in a study of prognosis after radiotherapy for stage I lung cancer. Amplicons of TCR beta CDR3 were generated from genomic DNA by two-round multiplex PCR. Primers targeting each individual TRBV and TRBJ gene were applied in first-round PCR. Via MiXCR, TCRdb re-called the multiplex PCR reads, giving one row per CDR3 protein. This table has over 11,000 distinct CDR3 sequences, 25% to 35% appearing once. Sequencing was performed on PBMCs, taken before or after stereotactic body radiation therapy (not recorded which). These TCRs come from a donor aged 50 or older with non-small cell lung cancer.

The rearrangement links TRBV2 to TRBJ2-7; D is perhaps TRBD2 (6 bases). CDR1 SNHLY and CDR2 FYNNEI come from the germline V gene. V shed 9 bases and J shed 3 bases, with 30 bases lying between them. The CDR3 contains 18 residues. The CDR3 region is CARRRGMIEGLTGYEQYF. The DNA of the CDR3 is TGTGCCAGAAGGAGGGGCATGATAGAGGGGTTGACTGGCTACGAGCAGTACTTC.

The sample holds many counts of this clonotype. This rearrangement joins TRBV5-1 to TRBJ2-5; no reliable D call. The CDR3 length is 14 residues. The germline V and J ends were trimmed by 1 base and 2 bases, with 9 bases remaining between them. Per the germline V gene, CDR1 is SGHRS and CDR2 is YFSETQ. The CDR3 loop reads CASSLLANQETQYF. Written as DNA, the CDR3 is TGCGCCAGCAGCTTGTTGGCTAATCAAGAGACCCAGTACTTC.

As for this clonotype: One junction end disagrees with the germline gene, perhaps due to a read error. The V and J genes are TRBV7-2 and TRBJ1-2; a weak D match, TRBD1 (6 bases). The CDR3 extends over 13 amino acids. CDR1 is SGHTA, CDR2 FQGNSA, per germline. Written as DNA, the CDR3 is TGTGCCAGCAGCTTATCAGGGGACTATGGCTACACATTC. It translates to CASSLSGDYGYTF.

This clonotype was seen many times. This CDR3 reads CSAPRRSGVNIQYF. As DNA, the CDR3 is TGCAGTGCCCCGCGCCGTTCTGGGGTAAACATTCAGTACTTC. This chain uses TRBV20-1 with TRBJ2-4; D not certain. V dropped 6 bases and J dropped 6 bases, with 18 bases sitting between them. Germline values: CDR1 DFQATT, CDR2 SNEGSKA (reference sequence). The CDR3 consists of 14 residues.

The table lists this clonotype with many counts. The CDR3 DNA is TGTGCCAGCAGCTTAGGTTTTGGAGGAGGAAGGGCACGCCCGAAGTTCTTC. Translation: CASSLGFGGGRARPKFF. The chain is built from TRBV7-3 and TRBJ2-1, with D possibly matching TRBD2 (5 bases). CDR1 is SGHTA, CDR2 FQGTGA, per germline. V lost 2 bases and J lost 14, with 28 bases in between. This CDR3 is built from 17 residues. The full variable domain, rest sourced from reference TRBV7-3 and TRBJ2-1, is GAGVSQTPSNKVTEKGKYVELRCDPISGHTALYWYRQSLGQGPEFLIYFQGTGAADDSGLPNDRFFAVRPEGSVSTLKIQRTERGDSAVYLCASSLGFGGGRARPKFFGPGTRLTVL.

This clonotype is termed medium-sized. The chain employs TRBV9 and TRBJ2-5; the match to TRBD1 covers 10 bases. After removal of 3 bases from V and 5 bases from J, the junction contained 7 bases not matched to a gene. The CDR3 has 15 amino acids. CDR1 is SGDLS and CDR2 is YYNGEE in the germline V gene. The DNA for the CDR3 is TGTGCCAGCAGCGATTACCGGACAGGGGGTGAGACCCAGTACTTC. Protein product: CASSDYRTGGETQYF.

This clonotype came up many times. This chain uses TRBV25-1 with TRBJ2-7, with 9 bases matching TRBD1. There are 15 residues in the CDR3. The junction had 13 bases not matched to a gene; V was cut back by 6 bases and J by 7 bases. CDR1 and CDR2 (germline): MGHDK, SYGVNS. Written as DNA, the CDR3 is TGTGCCAGCAGAAAACAGGGGGCCGGATCGGGGGAGCAGTACTTC. Protein sequence: CASRKQGAGSGEQYF.

This clonotype was detected ten times or more. This chain links TRBV20-1 with TRBJ2-5, with TRBD1 matching over 10 bases. The CDR3 is made up of 13 amino acids. Germline trimming cut 6 bases from V and 2 bases from J; bases unmatched to any gene: 3. Germline CDR1 reads DFQATT; CDR2 reads SNEGSKA (reference sequence). CDR3: CSAKDRGQETQYF. CDR3 DNA: TGCAGTGCCAAGGACAGGGGGCAAGAGACCCAGTACTTC.

This clonotype was seen ten or more times. The chain joins TRBV12-3 or TRBV12-4 to TRBJ1-4, with D perhaps matching TRBD1 (5 bases). The CDR3 covers 13 residues. Trimming took off 6 bases at V and 8 bases at J, with 13 bases between the two ends. The CDR3 sequence is CASRPGSVEKLFF. The CDR3 region has the DNA TGTGCCAGCAGACCAGGGTCTGTGGAAAAACTGTTTTTT.

In the case of this clonotype: Compared with germline, one end of the junction differs, possibly owing to a read error. The gene calls are TRBV27 and TRBJ2-7, with 8 bases aligning to TRBD1. This CDR3 has 15 residues. Germline CDR1 is MNHEY and CDR2 is SMNVEV (reference sequence). The CDR3 is CSSRPRTGLTYEQYF. CDR3 coding DNA: TGTTCCAGCAGACCTCGGACAGGGCTTACCTACGAGCAGTACTTC.

Concerning this clonotype: The likely explanation is a read error, given a far larger clone one base away. J is TRBJ2-7 and V is TRBV7-8, with 8 positions matching TRBD1. Trimming took 9 bases from V and 4 from J; bases not matched to a gene: 14. This CDR3 spans 15 amino acids. Germline values: CDR1 SGHVS, CDR2 FQNEAQ. Written as DNA, the CDR3 is TGTGCCAGTAGTAACCTCTCAGGGGGCCTGTACGAGCAGTACTTC. Protein: CASSNLSGGLYEQYF.

This clonotype was observed many times. The chain uses TRBV12-3 or TRBV12-4 and TRBJ1-1; D unresolved. The CDR3 loop spans 12 amino acids. V was trimmed by 3 bases and J by 4 bases, leaving 6 bases between them. CDR3 protein: CASSFGSTEAFF. As DNA, the CDR3 is TGTGCCAGCAGTTTTGGGAGCACTGAAGCTTTCTTT.

This clonotype was picked up many times. The chain employs TRBV20-1 and TRBJ2-5; D is uncertain. The CDR3 is 15 amino acids. V was clipped by 5 bases and J by 5 bases, with 21 bases between them. The V gene's germline CDR1 is DFQATT and CDR2 SNEGSKA (reference sequence). The CDR3 is CSAPPAASIGETQYF. CDR3 DNA sequence: TGCAGTGCTCCCCCGGCCGCAAGCATCGGGGAGACCCAGTACTTC.

This clonotype was detected ten times or more. V is TRBV7-8 and J is TRBJ2-1; D ambiguous. This CDR3 region has 14 residues. The V and J ends lost 11 bases and 0 bases respectively, with 14 bases between them. Germline values: CDR1 SGHVS, CDR2 FQNEAQ. The CDR3 nucleotides are TGTGCCGTTTTCGGAAGGAGCTCCTACAATGAGCAGTTCTTC. Encoded protein: CAVFGRSSYNEQFF.

Within the sample, this clonotype is medium-sized. CDR3 nucleotides: TGCGCCAGCAGCGAACGACTAGCGGAAGACGAGCAGTACTTC. Its translation is CASSERLAEDEQYF. V is TRBV5-1 and J is TRBJ2-7; 9 bases map to TRBD2. Losses at the gene ends were 4 bases for V and 5 bases for J; bases not matched to a gene: 7. The CDR3 loop spans 14 amino acids. Germline V CDR1 and CDR2: SGHRS, YFSETQ.

Concerning this clonotype itself: It is likely a read error: a sequence one base away is far more abundant. CDR3 DNA: TGTGCCTGGAGTGGAATCCCCTACGGGCAGTACTTC. Translated: CAWSGIPYGQYF. The J gene is TRBJ2-7, the V gene TRBV19, with D unclear. Germline V gene data show CDR1 as LNHDA and CDR2 as SQIVND (reference sequence). The CDR3 consists of 12 residues. The complete variable domain, with remaining parts taken from reference TRBV19 and TRBJ2-7, reads DGGITQSPKYLFRKEGQNVTLSCEQNLNHDAMYWYRQDPGQGLRLIYYSQIVNDFQKGDIAEGYSVSREKKESFPLTVTSAQKNPTAFYLCAWSGIPYGQYFGPGTRLTVT.

This clonotype is labeled as medium-sized. The rearrangement links TRBV20-1 to TRBJ2-1, with D tentatively TRBD2 (6 bases). The CDR3 contains 12 residues. Trimming stripped 5 bases from V and 14 bases from J, with 19 bases between. CDR1 and CDR2 from the germline V gene are DFQATT and SNEGSKA (reference sequence). CDR3 in DNA: TGCAGTGCTCACTGGGGGATAGCGGAGGAGTTCTTC. Encoded protein: CSAHWGIAEEFF.

By sample fraction, this clonotype is medium-sized. The V and J genes are TRBV7-3 and TRBJ2-2; 7 nucleotides align to TRBD2. V trimming: 4 bases; J trimming: 6 bases; junction bases outside the gene matches: 11. Germline V gene data show CDR1 as SGHTA and CDR2 as FQGTGA. The CDR3 contains 16 residues. In nucleotides, the CDR3 is TGTGCCAGCAGCTACCTGGGAGGGTTCCGGGCCGGGGAGCTGTTTTTT. Encoded protein: CASSYLGGFRAGELFF.

This clonotype was detected many times. The gene calls are TRBV10-2 and TRBJ2-1; 9 positions match TRBD1. With 8 bases clipped from V and 1 base from J, the junction kept 9 bases outside the gene matches. Germline lookup yields CDR1 WSHSY and CDR2 SAAADI. The CDR3 consists of 16 residues. CDR3 sequence (DNA): TGCGCCAGCGTAATCAACAGGGGGCGATCCTACAATGAGCAGTTCTTC. This codes for CASVINRGRSYNEQFF.

There are many counts of this clonotype. J is TRBJ2-3 and V is TRBV7-9; 8 positions agree with TRBD1. V was clipped by 2 bases and J by 3 bases; unmatched bases: 7. Germline V gene data show CDR1 as SEHNR and CDR2 as FQNEAQ (reference sequence). CDR3 length: 16 residues. CDR3 sequence: CASSLYATGVTDTQYF. The CDR3 DNA reads as TGTGCCAGCAGCTTATACGCGACAGGGGTAACAGATACGCAGTATTTT.

The chain is built from TRBV20-1 and TRBJ2-1, with TRBD2 identical over 13 bases. V lost 3 bases to trimming and J lost 5 bases; unmatched junction nucleotides: 4. The CDR3 totals 15 residues. CDR1 is DFQATT, CDR2 SNEGSKA, per germline (reference sequence). The CDR3 reads CSARRLAGGHNEQFF. The CDR3 coding sequence is TGCAGTGCTAGGAGACTAGCGGGGGGTCACAATGAGCAGTTCTTC.

This clonotype is medium-sized in the sample. This chain links TRBV19 with TRBJ1-6; unclear D gene. This CDR3 contains 14 residues. Germline V gene lookup returns CDR1 LNHDA and CDR2 SQIVND (reference sequence). V lost 7 bases and J 7 bases, leaving 14 bases between the germline ends. In DNA, the CDR3 is TGTGCCAGTACAACTCTGGCTTCGAATTCACCCCTCCACTTT. It specifies CASTTLASNSPLHF.

Points on this clonotype: A read error likely explains this, since a far larger clone differs by one base. V is TRBV6-2 or TRBV6-3 and J is TRBJ2-2, with 9 bases aligning to TRBD2. Losses at the gene ends were 5 bases for V and 2 bases for J; bases not matched to a gene: 15. The CDR3 contains 19 residues. Germline CDR1 MNHEY, CDR2 SVGEGT. Written as DNA, the CDR3 is TGTGCCAGCAGTGATCATGGTGGCCTAGCGGGAAGAAACACCGGGGAGCTGTTTTTT. This sequence encodes CASSDHGGLAGRNTGELFF.

This clonotype was detected ten times or more. An end of the junction does not agree with germline; a read error may underlie this. The chain links TRBV11-3 to TRBJ1-2; D is unclear. Germline V gene lookup returns CDR1 SGHNT and CDR2 YENEEA. This CDR3 spans 17 amino acids. The CDR3 reads CTSSFAREADTNYGYTF. CDR3 nucleotides: TGTACCAGCAGCTTTGCAAGGGAGGCCGACACTAACTATGGCTACACCTTC.

This clonotype was recorded only once. A read error likely explains this, since a far larger clone differs by one base. In nucleotides, the CDR3 is TGTGCCAGCAGCCGTCTCTGCTGGAATGAGCAGTTCTTC. Its translation: CASSRLCWNEQFF. This chain connects TRBV11-2 to TRBJ2-5; D is unclear. The end of the DNA fits TRBJ2-1 better, so the J call may be wrong. The germline CDR1 and CDR2 sequences are SGHAT and FQNNGV. CDR3 size: 13 residues.

A word on this clonotype: With only one base between it and a far larger clone, this is likely a read error. This chain connects TRBV11-3 to TRBJ2-5; the D gene is possibly TRBD2 (6 bases). This CDR3 is built from 14 residues. CDR1 is SGHNT, CDR2 YENEEA, per germline. In DNA, the CDR3 is TGTGCCAGCAGCTTGGCGGGAATCTACAATGAGCAGCTCTTC. It specifies CASSLAGIYNEQLF.

This clonotype has ten or more counts. The V gene is TRBV12-5, the J gene TRBJ1-1; D perhaps matches TRBD1 (6 bases). The CDR3 runs to 20 residues. V lost 7 bases, J lost 6 bases, and 36 bases lay in between. Germline assignment: CDR1 LGHNT and CDR2 FRNRAP. This CDR3 is CASEGSTGNRTATPKSEAFF. As DNA, the CDR3 is TGTGCTAGTGAAGGCTCTACCGGCAACCGGACAGCGACCCCCAAATCTGAAGCTTTCTTT.

Relative to its sample, this clonotype is medium-sized. This chain uses TRBV15 with TRBJ2-1, with 14 bases identical to TRBD2. The germline gives CDR1 LNHNV, CDR2 YYDKDF (reference sequence). The CDR3 has 17 residues. J was trimmed by 3 bases and V by 0 bases; bases with no gene match: 1. The CDR3 here is CATSRDGTSGSYNEQFF. For the CDR3, the DNA is TGTGCCACCAGCAGAGACGGGACTAGCGGGAGCTACAATGAGCAGTTCTTC.

In this sample, this clonotype turned up many times. The chain is built from TRBV20-1 and TRBJ2-2; D gene ambiguous. Trimming cost V 2 bases and J 4 bases, with 14 bases left between them. The CDR3 extends over 15 amino acids. The germline V gene encodes CDR1 DFQATT and CDR2 SNEGSKA (reference sequence). CDR3: CSARRPQSRTGELFF. As DNA, the CDR3 is TGCAGTGCTAGACGACCTCAGTCACGCACCGGGGAGCTGTTTTTT.